Described below is a single TCR beta chain sequence and its context. Its specificity is unknown. This specimen includes other DNA sequences encoding the same CDR3. Deletions cut 0 bases from V and 5 bases from J, with 11 bases between. Germline V gene sequence: CDR1 SGHDT, CDR2 YYEEEE. The length of the CDR3 is 14 residues. The source of the sample is a study of T cell responses to AZD1222 COVID-19 vaccine. The study's findings and limits: Spike-specific TCR repertoires showed rising breadth and depth after two AZD1222 doses. It should be noted that donors were predominantly white British and more often female, and clonal diversity was possibly underestimated. Recipients of AZD1222 seropositive at baseline numbered only five or six.

Sequenced by immunoSEQ multiplex PCR; TCRdb stores in-frame clones only, minus some. The sample contains 90,000 to 140,000 clones, roughly 90% of which appear only once. The starting material was peripheral blood, obtained on day 0 of AZD1222 vaccination. V is TRBV5-6 and J is TRBJ1-1; D not certain. The clonotype originates from an adult in good health. The CDR3: CASSLVPTGTEAFF. For the CDR3, the DNA is TGTGCCAGCAGCTTGGTCCCGACGGGGACTGAAGCTTTCTTT.